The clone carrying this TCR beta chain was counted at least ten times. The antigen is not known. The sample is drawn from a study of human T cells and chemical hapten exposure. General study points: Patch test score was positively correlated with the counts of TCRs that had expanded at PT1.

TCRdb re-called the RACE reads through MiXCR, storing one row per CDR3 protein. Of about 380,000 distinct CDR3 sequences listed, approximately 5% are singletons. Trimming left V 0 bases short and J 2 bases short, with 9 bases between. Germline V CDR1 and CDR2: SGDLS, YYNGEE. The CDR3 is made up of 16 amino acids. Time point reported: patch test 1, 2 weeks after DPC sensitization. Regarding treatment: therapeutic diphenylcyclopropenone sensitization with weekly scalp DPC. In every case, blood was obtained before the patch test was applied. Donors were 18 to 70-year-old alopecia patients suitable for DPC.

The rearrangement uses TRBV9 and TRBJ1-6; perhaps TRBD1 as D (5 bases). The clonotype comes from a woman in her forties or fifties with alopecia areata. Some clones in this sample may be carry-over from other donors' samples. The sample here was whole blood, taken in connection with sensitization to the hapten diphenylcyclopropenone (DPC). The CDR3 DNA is TGTGCCAGCAGCGTAGATGGGACGACCTATAATTCACCCCTCCACTTT. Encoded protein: CASSVDGTTYNSPLHF.